Following are 11 T cell receptor beta chains from one sample sequenced in a study of glioma-infiltrating T cells. Amplification of TCR alpha and beta CDR3 regions from RNA used iRepertoire nested multiplex PCR. In TCRdb, the multiplex PCR reads were re-called with MiXCR into one record per CDR3 protein. The data hold roughly 200,000 distinct CDR3 sequences, with about 32% observed a single time. Sequencing was carried out using glioma tissue, nonneoplastic brain tissue, or PBMCs (not recorded which). Receptor source: a human donor with low-grade glioma or glioblastoma, undergoing nonglioma brain surgery, or in good health (not recorded which).

Remarks on this clonotype: Sequence at one end of the junction differs from germline and may be a read error. The chain joins TRBV15 to TRBJ1-5; D remains ambiguous. The CDR3 covers 14 residues. Germline CDR1 reads LNHNV; CDR2 reads YYDKDF (reference sequence). In DNA form, the CDR3 reads TGTGCCGCCAGCAGAGCTGTGGACTATCAGCCCCAGCATTTT. Residues: CAASRAVDYQPQHF. The full variable domain, in which reference TRBV15 and TRBJ1-5 provide the parts outside the CDR3, is DAMVIQNPRYQVTQFGKPVTLSCSQTLNHNVMYWYQQKSSQAPKLLFHYYDKDFNNEADTPDNFQSRRPNTSFCFLDIRSPGLGDTAMYLCAASRAVDYQPQHFGDGTRLSIL.

This clonotype occurred a few times. A clone one base away is much larger, so this may be a read error. The genes are TRBV20-1 and TRBJ1-1; D uncertain. Germline-derived CDR1 and CDR2 are DFQATT and SNEGSKA (reference sequence). The V and J ends lost 2 bases and 4 bases respectively, with 8 bases between them. This CDR3 is built from 12 residues. The CDR3 nucleotides are TGCAGTGCTAGAAATATGAGCACTGAAGCTTTCTTT. Protein product: CSARNMSTEAFF.

In this sample, this clonotype turned up many times. The chain links TRBV14 to TRBJ1-2, with TRBD1 matching 9 bases. The germline V gene encodes CDR1 SGHDN and CDR2 FVKESK. V was clipped by 2 bases and J by 6 bases; unmatched bases: 13. This CDR3 is 17 amino acids long. The CDR3 is CASSQRAKDRGPNGYTF. CDR3 coding DNA: TGTGCCAGCAGCCAACGGGCAAAGGACAGGGGCCCCAATGGCTACACCTTC.

This clonotype was seen only once. The junction and the germline gene differ at one end; a read error may be behind it. This rearrangement joins TRBV20-1 to TRBJ2-3; D perhaps matches TRBD1 (5 bases). This CDR3 is 16 amino acids long. Looked up from germline, CDR1 is DFQATT and CDR2 is SNEGSKA (reference sequence). The CDR3: CSARDDLGANADTQCF. The DNA of the CDR3 is TGCAGTGCTAGAGATGACCTTGGGGCGAACGCAGATACGCAGTGTTTT.

The chain uses TRBV12-3 or TRBV12-4 and TRBJ2-6, with D unresolved. V was cut by 6 bases and J by 2 bases, with 11 bases left in between. The CDR3 length is 15 residues. CDR3 in DNA: TGTGCCAGCAGCAGAGACGGAACTGGGGCCAACGTCCTGACTTTC. It codes for CASSRDGTGANVLTF.

This chain connects TRBV6-5 to TRBJ2-7, with D perhaps matching TRBD1 (5 bases). V was trimmed by 6 bases and J by 1 base, leaving 13 bases between them. The CDR3 totals 14 residues. Germline V CDR1 and CDR2: MNHEY, SVGAGI. CDR3 nucleotides: TGTGCCAGCAGCGCGATAAGACAGTCCTACGAGCAGTACTTC. Amino acids: CASSAIRQSYEQYF.

In its sample, this clonotype was seen many times. This chain links TRBV24-1 with TRBJ2-5, with D hard to call. This CDR3 contains 12 residues. The germline V gene has CDR1 KGHDR and CDR2 SFDVKD. Trimming shortened V by 2 bases and J by 4 bases, and 4 bases separated the two germline ends. The CDR3: CATSDSRETQYF. CDR3 bases: TGTGCCACCAGTGATTCCAGAGAGACCCAGTACTTC.

This chain joins TRBV6-6 and TRBJ1-1; D is ambiguous. The CDR3 length is 13 residues. Per the germline V gene, CDR1 is MNHNY and CDR2 is SVGAGI (reference sequence). V shed 6 bases and J shed 4 bases, with 12 bases lying between them. DNA of the CDR3: TGTGCCAGCAGAGTCCGGACGGGCACTGAAGCTTTCTTT. This encodes CASRVRTGTEAFF.

This clonotype was recorded many times. The chain joins TRBV14 to TRBJ2-5, with D tentatively TRBD2 (6 bases). Trimming cost V 0 bases and J 4 bases, with 9 bases left between them. This CDR3 is 14 amino acids long. Germline-derived CDR1 and CDR2 are SGHDN and FVKESK. The CDR3 coding sequence is TGTGCCAGCAGCCAAGACCGGGGAGGAGAGACCCAGTACTTC. It yields the protein CASSQDRGGETQYF.

This clonotype was picked up many times. The chain uses TRBV29-1 and TRBJ2-7, with TRBD2 identical over 14 bases. Looked up from germline, CDR1 is SQVTM and CDR2 is ANQGSEA. The CDR3 length is 15 residues. The V segment lost 7 bases and the J segment 3 bases; nucleotides outside the gene matches: 8. The CDR3 DNA follows: TGCAGCGCGGCCGGGACTAGCGGGAGTGGCTACGAGCAGTACTTC. Its protein product is CSAAGTSGSGYEQYF.

The chain joins TRBV19 to TRBJ1-4, with D possibly TRBD1 on 5 matching bases. V dropped 4 bases and J dropped 8 bases, with 17 bases sitting between them. The germline V gene has CDR1 LNHDA and CDR2 SQIVND (reference sequence). The CDR3 contains 15 residues. The CDR3: CASSTGTLKGEKLFF. The CDR3 DNA sequence: TGTGCCAGTAGTACCGGGACCCTCAAAGGGGAAAAACTGTTTTTT.